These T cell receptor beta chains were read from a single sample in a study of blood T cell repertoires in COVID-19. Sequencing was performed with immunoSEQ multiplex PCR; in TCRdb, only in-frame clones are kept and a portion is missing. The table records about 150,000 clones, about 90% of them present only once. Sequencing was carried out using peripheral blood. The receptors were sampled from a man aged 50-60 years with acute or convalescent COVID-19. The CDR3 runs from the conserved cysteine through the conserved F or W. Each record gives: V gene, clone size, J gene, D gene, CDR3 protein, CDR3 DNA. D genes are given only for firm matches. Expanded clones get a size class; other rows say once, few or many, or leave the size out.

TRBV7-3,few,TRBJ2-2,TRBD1,CASSLDRGGTGELFF,TGTGCCAGCAGCTTAGACAGGGGCGGCACCGGGGAGCTGTTTTTT
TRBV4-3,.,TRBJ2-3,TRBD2,CASSQLAGEADTQYF,TGCGCCAGCAGCCAACTAGCGGGGGAGGCAGATACGCAGTATTTT
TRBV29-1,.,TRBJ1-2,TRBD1,CSVADRGAYGYTF,TGCAGCGTCGCGGACAGGGGGGCTTATGGCTACACCTTC
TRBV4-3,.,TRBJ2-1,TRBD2,CASSQDPLAGAPSNEQFF,TGCGCCAGCAGCCAAGATCCCCTAGCGGGGGCTCCGAGTAATGAGCAGTTCTTC
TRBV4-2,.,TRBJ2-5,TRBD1,CASSRGQGEETQYF,TGTGCCAGCAGCCGAGGACAGGGGGAAGAGACCCAGTACTTC
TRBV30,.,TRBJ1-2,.,CAWSEGSPAMGYTF,TGTGCCTGGAGTGAGGGGTCCCCCGCGATGGGCTACACCTTC
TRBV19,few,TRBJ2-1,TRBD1,CASRRGRYNEQFF,TGTGCCAGTAGGAGGGGGCGGTACAATGAGCAGTTCTTC
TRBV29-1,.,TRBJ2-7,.,CSVRAGNRDEQYF,TGCAGCGTTAGAGCAGGGAACCGAGACGAGCAGTACTTC
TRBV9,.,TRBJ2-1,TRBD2,CASSVGAGGTDNEQFF,TGTGCCAGCAGCGTCGGGGCGGGAGGGACGGACAATGAGCAGTTCTTC
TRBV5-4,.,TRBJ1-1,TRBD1,CASSPRQGFNTEAFF,TGTGCCAGCAGCCCCAGACAGGGGTTCAACACTGAAGCTTTCTTT
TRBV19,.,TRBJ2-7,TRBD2,CASSINLAGGPYEQYF,TGTGCCAGTAGTATAAATTTGGCGGGAGGACCATACGAGCAGTACTTC
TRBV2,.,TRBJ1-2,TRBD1,CASSGTGTYGYTF,TGTGCCAGCAGTGGGACAGGGACCTATGGCTACACCTTC
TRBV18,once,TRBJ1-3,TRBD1,CASSPGQFSGNTIYF,TGTGCCAGCTCACCGGGACAGTTCTCTGGAAACACCATATATTTT
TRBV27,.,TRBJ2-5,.,CASRFAEEKTQYF,TGTGCCAGCAGATTCGCAGAGGAGAAGACCCAGTACTTC
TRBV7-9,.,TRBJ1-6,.,CASSGDYNSPLHF,TGTGCCAGCAGCGGAGACTATAATTCACCCCTCCACTTT
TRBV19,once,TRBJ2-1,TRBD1,CASSIETGGVRNEQFF,TGTGCCAGTAGTATAGAGACAGGGGGGGTCCGGAATGAGCAGTTCTTC
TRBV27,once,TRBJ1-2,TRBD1,CASSPGQGNYGYTF,TGTGCCAGCAGTCCGGGACAGGGAAACTATGGCTACACCTTC
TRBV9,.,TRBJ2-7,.,CASSVRQGGEQYF,TGTGCCAGCAGCGTAAGGCAGGGCGGCGAGCAGTACTTC
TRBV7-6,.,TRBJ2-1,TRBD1,CASSHRTGAYNEQFF,TGTGCCAGCAGCCACAGGACAGGCGCGTACAATGAGCAGTTCTTC
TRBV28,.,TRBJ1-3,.,CASSRRTQSSGNTIYF,TGTGCCAGCAGTCGTCGGACACAATCATCTGGAAACACCATATATTTT
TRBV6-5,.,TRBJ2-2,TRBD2,CASNLAGGTGELFF,TGTGCCAGCAATTTGGCGGGGGGGACCGGGGAGCTGTTTTTT
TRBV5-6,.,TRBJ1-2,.,CASTRSGFYGYTF,TGTGCCAGCACCCGGTCGGGGTTCTATGGCTACACCTTC
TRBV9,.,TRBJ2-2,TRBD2,CASSPRGLGLAGLNTGELFF,TGTGCCAGCAGCCCGAGGGGCCTGGGGCTAGCGGGTCTTAACACCGGGGAGCTGTTTTTT
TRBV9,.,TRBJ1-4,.,CASSVAGTNEKLFF,TGTGCCAGCAGCGTAGCAGGGACTAATGAAAAACTGTTTTTT
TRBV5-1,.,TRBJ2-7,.,CASSLAIQTYEQYF,TGCGCCAGCAGCTTGGCCATACAGACCTACGAGCAGTACTTC
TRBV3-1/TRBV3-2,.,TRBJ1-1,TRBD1,CASSQGTGVNTEAFF,TGTGCCAGCAGCCAAGGGACAGGAGTAAACACTGAAGCTTTCTTT
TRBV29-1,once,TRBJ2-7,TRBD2,CSVGGGSSYEQYF,TGCAGCGTTGGGGGCGGGAGCTCCTACGAGCAGTACTTC
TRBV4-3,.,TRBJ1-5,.,CASSQDLGGGGPQHF,TGCGCCAGCAGCCAAGATTTGGGCGGGGGGGGGCCCCAGCATTTT
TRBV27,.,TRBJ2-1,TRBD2,CASSHSGGVYNEQFF,TGTGCCAGCAGTCATAGCGGGGGGGTCTACAATGAGCAGTTCTTC
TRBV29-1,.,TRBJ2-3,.,CSVGVDYTQYF,TGCAGCGTTGGGGTCGACTATACGCAGTATTTT
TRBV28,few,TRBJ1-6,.,CASSLTPPSYNSPLHF,TGTGCCAGCAGTTTAACCCCGCCCAGCTATAATTCACCCCTCCACTTT
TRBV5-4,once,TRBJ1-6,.,CASSPSGLGTSNSPLHF,TGTGCCAGCAGCCCCTCGGGGTTGGGTACTTCGAATTCACCCCTCCACTTT
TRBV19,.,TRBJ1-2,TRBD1,CASSILAPRTGSGYTF,TGTGCCAGTAGTATCCTGGCCCCACGGACAGGGTCTGGCTACACCTTC